These 23 T cell receptor beta chains were all obtained from the same sample, sequenced in a study of post-analysis software for immune sequencing data. Study-level results: Higher frequency in patients than in controls was seen for five TRBV segments, with TRBV5-6, TRBV5-1 and TRBV20-1 among them.

Sequencing libraries made from TCR beta cDNA carried unique molecular identifiers. From the PCR reads, TCRdb called clonotypes with MiXCR, one entry per CDR3 protein. The sample carries roughly 870,000 distinct CDR3 sequences, approximately 50% recorded once. These TCRs' antigens remain unknown. Sequencing used blood. All receptors derive from a girl aged 10 to 17 with multiple sclerosis.

The chain combines TRBV5-1 with TRBJ2-6; tentatively, D is TRBD2 (6 bases). V was cut by 4 bases and J by 0 bases, with 14 bases left in between. Germline CDR1 is SGHRS and CDR2 is YFSETQ. This CDR3 has 17 amino acids. CDR3 nucleotide sequence: TGCGCCAGCAGCGCTCGGGGACTGCCCTCTGGGGCCAACGTCCTGACTTTC. It encodes CASSARGLPSGANVLTF. Complete variable domain (other parts from reference TRBV5-1 and TRBJ2-6): KAGVTQTPRYLIKTRGQQVTLSCSPISGHRSVSWYQQTPGQGLQFLFEYFSETQRNKGNFPGRFSGRQFSNSRSEMNVSTLELGDSALYLCASSARGLPSGANVLTFGAGSRLTVL.

The V and J genes are TRBV29-1 and TRBJ2-1; 10 bases match TRBD2. The CDR3 totals 14 residues. Trimming took 0 bases from V and 10 from J; bases not matched to a gene: 6. Germline-derived CDR1 and CDR2 are SQVTM and ANQGSEA. CDR3 bases: TGCAGCGTTGAAGATAGGCTAGCGGGAGTAGAGCAGTTCTTC. It encodes CSVEDRLAGVEQFF.

CDR3 coding DNA: TGTGCCAGCAGTCCCCAAGGGGTAGCGGCAATTACCTACGAGCAGTACTTC. It specifies CASSPQGVAAITYEQYF. V and J are TRBV12-3 or TRBV12-4 and TRBJ2-7, with D maybe TRBD2 (6 bases). V gave up 5 bases and J gave up 2 bases, with 22 bases separating them. The CDR3 has 17 amino acids.

The table lists this clonotype with a few counts. The chain recombines TRBV20-1 with TRBJ1-2; 9 nucleotides align to TRBD1. After removal of 3 bases from V and 0 bases from J, the junction contained 14 bases not matched to a gene. Germline CDR1 and CDR2: DFQATT and SNEGSKA (reference sequence). This CDR3 spans 18 amino acids. CDR3 coding DNA: TGCAGTGCTAGCTTGTCCTCTGACAGGGGGTTTCCTAACTATGGCTACACCTTC. This sequence encodes CSASLSSDRGFPNYGYTF.

The rearrangement joins TRBV6-5 to TRBJ2-1; D is possibly TRBD2 (7 bases). There are 18 residues in the CDR3. V was shortened by 2 bases and J by 8 bases, with 25 bases between the two germline ends. Germline loops: CDR1 MNHEY, CDR2 SVGAGI. CDR3 nucleotides: TGTGCCAGCAGTTACCTCCTATCTACACCTGGGGGGGGCGATGAGCAGTTCTTC. As protein: CASSYLLSTPGGGDEQFF.

The table lists this clonotype with a count of one. The chain recombines TRBV14 with TRBJ2-1; 14 bases agree with TRBD2. V dropped 3 bases and J dropped 12; count of bases not matched to a gene: 7. This CDR3 comprises 15 residues. Germline V CDR1 and CDR2: SGHDN, FVKESK. CDR3 residues: CASSQTSGRATRQFF. CDR3 nucleotides: TGTGCCAGCAGCCAGACTAGCGGGAGGGCCACACGGCAGTTCTTC.

This chain connects TRBV5-1 to TRBJ2-5; D could derive from TRBD1 or TRBD2 (5 bases each). V gave up 3 bases and J gave up 5 bases, with 11 bases separating them. The CDR3 covers 13 residues. From germline, CDR1 is SGHRS and CDR2 YFSETQ. As DNA, the CDR3 is TGCGCCAGCAGCTCGTCAGGGACGGAGACCCAGTACTTC. Translation gives CASSSSGTETQYF.

J is TRBJ1-6 and V is TRBV25-1, with D unclear. Germline CDR1 is MGHDK and CDR2 is SYGVNS. The V end was cut by 3 bases, the J end by 1 base, with 7 bases between. The CDR3 totals 15 residues. The CDR3 protein is CASSDYWSYNSPLHF. In DNA form, the CDR3 reads TGTGCCAGCAGTGATTATTGGTCCTATAATTCACCCCTCCACTTT.

CDR3 residues: CAGVVGRGYEQYF. The CDR3 DNA reads TGTGCCGGTGTAGTGGGGCGCGGATACGAGCAGTACTTC. The rearrangement uses TRBV7-9 and TRBJ2-7; weak D call: TRBD1 (5 bases). Looked up from germline, CDR1 is SEHNR and CDR2 is FQNEAQ (reference sequence). Trimming took off 11 bases at V and 4 bases at J, with 18 bases between the two ends. This CDR3 is 13 amino acids long.

This clonotype has at least ten counts. This chain joins TRBV12-3 or TRBV12-4 and TRBJ2-1; 10 bases are shared with TRBD2. Trimming cost V 6 bases and J 3 bases; bases outside gene matches: 8. The CDR3 runs 16 residues. The CDR3 bases are TGTGCCAGCAGCCCGCGGACTAGCGGAGGCTACAATGAGCAGTTCTTC. Translation: CASSPRTSGGYNEQFF.

This clonotype was found a few times. The rearrangement links TRBV6-1 to TRBJ2-7, with 8 bases matching TRBD1. With 1 base clipped from V and 4 bases from J, the junction kept 3 bases outside the gene matches. CDR1 and CDR2 (germline): MNHNS, SASEGT. The CDR3 length is 14 residues. CDR3 residues: CASSEGRGQYEQYF. The CDR3 DNA is TGTGCCAGCAGTGAAGGCAGGGGGCAATACGAGCAGTACTTC.

J is TRBJ1-5 and V is TRBV15, with D hard to call. The ends were cut back, 0 bases at V and 3 bases at J, with 6 bases in the middle. Germline V lookup: CDR1 LNHNV, CDR2 YYDKDF (reference sequence). The CDR3 is 14 amino acids. This chain's CDR3 is CATSRDRNNQPQHF. CDR3 in DNA: TGTGCCACCAGCAGAGACAGGAACAATCAGCCCCAGCATTTT. Full variable domain (outside the CDR3, taken from reference TRBV15 and TRBJ1-5): DAMVIQNPRYQVTQFGKPVTLSCSQTLNHNVMYWYQQKSSQAPKLLFHYYDKDFNNEADTPDNFQSRRPNTSFCFLDIRSPGLGDTAMYLCATSRDRNNQPQHFGDGTRLSIL.

This chain connects TRBV20-1 to TRBJ2-1; D is possibly TRBD1 or TRBD2 (5 bases each). This CDR3 has 17 amino acids. V shed 0 bases and J shed 3 bases, with 18 bases lying between them. Germline V gene lookup returns CDR1 DFQATT and CDR2 SNEGSKA (reference sequence). The CDR3 reads CSARDGDGTWGYNEQFF. For the CDR3, the DNA is TGCAGTGCTAGAGATGGTGACGGGACGTGGGGCTACAATGAGCAGTTCTTC.

CDR3 bases: TGTGCCAGCAGTGGGACTAGCGGGAGAGTCGGCGAGCAGTACTTC. This encodes CASSGTSGRVGEQYF. V is TRBV12-3 or TRBV12-4 and J is TRBJ2-7, with TRBD2 identical over 14 bases. There are 15 residues in the CDR3. J was trimmed by 6 bases and V by 5 bases; bases with no gene match: 6.

CDR3 residues: CASSKGTGGKIETQYF. Here the CDR3 DNA reads TGTGCCAGCAGCAAAGGGACAGGGGGGAAGATAGAGACCCAGTACTTC. This chain connects TRBV21-1 to TRBJ2-7; the D call in the table, TRBD1, was not verified against the DNA. The last part of the DNA fits TRBJ2-5 better; the J call may be wrong. TRBV21-1 is noted as a pseudogene. This CDR3 has 16 residues.

The gene calls are TRBV5-1 and TRBJ2-1, with 15 bases aligning to TRBD2. V lost 7 bases and J lost 2; bases outside the gene matches: 7. CDR1 and CDR2 (germline): SGHRS, YFSETQ. The CDR3 is made up of 17 amino acids. Written as DNA, the CDR3 is TGCGCCAGCGTGGGACTAGCGGGAGGTCGGGCCTACAATGAGCAGTTCTTC. The encoded protein is CASVGLAGGRAYNEQFF.

The CDR3 region has the DNA TGCAGTGCTTCATCCGCGGTCTACGAGCAGTACTTC. This codes for CSASSAVYEQYF. The chain carries TRBV20-1 and TRBJ2-7; D unresolved. Trimming pared 5 bases from V and 3 bases from J, leaving 11 bases between. Germline CDR1 and CDR2: DFQATT and SNEGSKA (reference sequence). This CDR3 region has 12 residues.

The chain has TRBV20-1 and TRBJ2-1, with D uncertain. The germline V and J ends were trimmed by 3 bases and 0 bases, with 9 bases remaining between them. Per the germline V gene, CDR1 is DFQATT and CDR2 is SNEGSKA (reference sequence). The CDR3 has 14 residues. CDR3 residues: CSASRGLSYNEQFF. In DNA, the CDR3 is TGCAGTGCTAGTCGCGGTCTCTCCTACAATGAGCAGTTCTTC.

This chain links TRBV6-5 with TRBJ1-2; weak D call: TRBD1 (6 bases). The CDR3 length is 13 residues. Deletions cut 9 bases from V and 2 bases from J, with 13 bases between. Germline V gene sequence: CDR1 MNHEY, CDR2 SVGAGI. The CDR3 region has the DNA TGTGCCAGTGGACAGAGCTCCAACTATGGCTACACCTTC. Translating it yields CASGQSSNYGYTF.

This chain uses TRBV12-3 or TRBV12-4 with TRBJ2-5, with TRBD1 matching 11 bases. J was trimmed by 3 bases and V by 5 bases; bases with no gene match: 8. The CDR3 loop spans 16 amino acids. The CDR3 region is CASSTWTGGKEETQYF. CDR3 sequence (DNA): TGTGCCAGCAGTACGTGGACAGGGGGCAAGGAAGAGACCCAGTACTTC.

V gene TRBV7-2 combines with J gene TRBJ1-2; perhaps TRBD1 as D (5 bases). This CDR3 has 15 residues. V shed 4 bases and J shed 1 base, with 13 bases lying between them. Germline V gene sequence: CDR1 SGHTA, CDR2 FQGNSA. The CDR3 DNA is TGTGCCAGCAGCTCCTTGGGGCGCCGTAACTATGGCTACACCTTC. Amino acids: CASSSLGRRNYGYTF.

The chain recombines TRBV20-1 with TRBJ2-5, with D hard to call. The germline V gene has CDR1 DFQATT and CDR2 SNEGSKA (reference sequence). Trimming removed 5 bases from V and 3 bases from J, with 13 bases in between. The CDR3 length is 13 residues. CDR3 in amino acids: CSAARTYKETQYF. In nucleotides, the CDR3 is TGCAGTGCTGCACGGACCTACAAAGAGACCCAGTACTTC.

The gene calls are TRBV5-4 and TRBJ2-5; TRBD1 matches at 8 bases. The J call is doubtful: the DNA matches TRBJ2-7 better. Germline CDR1 SGHNT, CDR2 YYREEE (reference sequence). CDR3 length: 14 residues. CDR3 in amino acids: CASSRTGNNHEQYF. CDR3 in DNA: TGTGCCAGCAGCCGGACAGGGAATAACCACGAGCAGTACTTC.